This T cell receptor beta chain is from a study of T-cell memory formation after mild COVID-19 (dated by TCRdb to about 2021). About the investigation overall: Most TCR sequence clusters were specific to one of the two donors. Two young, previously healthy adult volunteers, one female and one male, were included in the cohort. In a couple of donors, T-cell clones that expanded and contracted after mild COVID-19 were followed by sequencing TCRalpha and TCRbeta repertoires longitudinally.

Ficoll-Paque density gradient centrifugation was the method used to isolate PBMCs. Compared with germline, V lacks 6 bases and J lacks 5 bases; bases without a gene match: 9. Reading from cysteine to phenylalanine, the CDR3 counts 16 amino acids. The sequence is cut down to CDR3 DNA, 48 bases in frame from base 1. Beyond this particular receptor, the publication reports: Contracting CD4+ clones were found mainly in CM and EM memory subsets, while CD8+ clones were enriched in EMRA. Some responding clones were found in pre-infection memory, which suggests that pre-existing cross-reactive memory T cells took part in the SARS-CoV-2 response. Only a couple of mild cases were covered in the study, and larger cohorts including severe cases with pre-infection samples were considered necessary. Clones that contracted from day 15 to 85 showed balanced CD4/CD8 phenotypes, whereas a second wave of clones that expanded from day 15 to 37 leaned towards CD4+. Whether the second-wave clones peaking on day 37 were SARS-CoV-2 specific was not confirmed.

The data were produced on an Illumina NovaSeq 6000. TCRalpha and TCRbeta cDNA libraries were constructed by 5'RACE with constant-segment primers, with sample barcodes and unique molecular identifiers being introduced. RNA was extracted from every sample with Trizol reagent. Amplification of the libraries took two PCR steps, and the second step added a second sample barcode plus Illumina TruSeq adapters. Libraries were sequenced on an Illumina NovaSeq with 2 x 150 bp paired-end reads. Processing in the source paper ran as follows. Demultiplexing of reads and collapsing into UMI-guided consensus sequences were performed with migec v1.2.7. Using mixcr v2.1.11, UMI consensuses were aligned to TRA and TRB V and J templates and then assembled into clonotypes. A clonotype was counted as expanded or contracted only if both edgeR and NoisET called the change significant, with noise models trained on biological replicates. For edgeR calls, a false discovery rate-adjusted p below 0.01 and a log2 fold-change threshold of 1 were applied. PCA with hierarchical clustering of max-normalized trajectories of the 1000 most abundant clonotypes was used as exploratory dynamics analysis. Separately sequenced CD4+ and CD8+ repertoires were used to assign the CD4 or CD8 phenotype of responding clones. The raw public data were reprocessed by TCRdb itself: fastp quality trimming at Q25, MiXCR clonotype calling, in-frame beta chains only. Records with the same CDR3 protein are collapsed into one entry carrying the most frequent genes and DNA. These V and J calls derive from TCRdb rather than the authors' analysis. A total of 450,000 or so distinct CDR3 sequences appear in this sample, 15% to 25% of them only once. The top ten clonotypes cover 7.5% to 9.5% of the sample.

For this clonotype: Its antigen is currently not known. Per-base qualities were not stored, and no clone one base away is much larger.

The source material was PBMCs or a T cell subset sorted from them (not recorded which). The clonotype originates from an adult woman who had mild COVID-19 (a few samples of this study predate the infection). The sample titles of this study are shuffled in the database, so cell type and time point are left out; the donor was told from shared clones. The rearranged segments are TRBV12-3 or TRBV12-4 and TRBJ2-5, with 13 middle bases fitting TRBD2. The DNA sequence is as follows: TGTGCCAGCAGCTCCGGACTAGCGGGAGCAGCTGAGACCCAGTACTTC. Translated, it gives CASSSGLAGAAETQYF.